The 32 T cell receptor beta chains in this list originate from one sample, sequenced in a study of blood T cell repertoires in COVID-19. Generated by immunoSEQ multiplex PCR, the TCRdb table keeps only in-frame clones and is missing some. The sample includes almost 70,000 clones, 60% to 80% of them seen just once. The sample taken for sequencing was peripheral blood. These receptors were taken from a human donor in a cohort sampled during active COVID-19.

The chain joins TRBV5-4 to TRBJ2-5; 9 nucleotides match TRBD1. V lost 0 bases and J lost 2; bases outside the gene matches: 2. CDR3 size: 15 residues. Germline lookup yields CDR1 SGHNT and CDR2 YYREEE (reference sequence). The CDR3 DNA reads as TGTGCCAGCAGCTTGGGACAGGGGGTGCAAGAGACCCAGTACTTC. Encoded protein: CASSLGQGVQETQYF.

The V and J genes are TRBV5-6 and TRBJ2-2; 7 positions match TRBD1. The junction had 7 bases not matched to a gene; V was cut back by 2 bases and J by 6 bases. The CDR3 consists of 15 residues. Germline V gives CDR1 SGHDT, CDR2 YYEEEE. This CDR3 is CASSFPFRGPGELFF. The CDR3 nucleotides read TGTGCCAGCAGCTTTCCCTTTAGGGGGCCCGGGGAGCTGTTTTTT.

This chain links TRBV7-9 with TRBJ2-5; weak D call: TRBD1 (5 bases). V was cut by 5 bases and J by 0 bases, with 22 bases left in between. This CDR3 comprises 18 residues. Per germline, CDR1 SEHNR and CDR2 FQNEAQ (reference sequence). The CDR3 here is CASSPIGVDWQYQETQYF. Here the CDR3 DNA reads TGTGCCAGCAGCCCGATAGGGGTAGACTGGCAGTACCAAGAGACCCAGTACTTC.

This clone has a handful of counts. V is TRBV13 and J is TRBJ2-7, with a tentative D call TRBD2 (7 bases). The CDR3 totals 17 residues. The germline gives CDR1 PRHDT, CDR2 FYEKMQ (reference sequence). Trimming took 4 bases from V and 4 from J, leaving 23 bases between them. The CDR3 here is CASSSEEDRTRGYEQYF. CDR3 sequence (DNA): TGTGCCAGCAGCTCGGAAGAGGACCGGACTAGGGGGTACGAGCAGTACTTC.

The chain is built from TRBV10-3 and TRBJ1-5; 10 nucleotides agree with TRBD1. V shed 10 bases, J shed 7 bases, and the junction held 13 bases outside the gene matches. The length of the CDR3 is 15 residues. Germline V gene data show CDR1 as ENHRY and CDR2 as SYGVKD. The CDR3 region has the DNA TGTGCCACCTGGGCCGGGACAGGGGTTGGGCAGCCCCAGCATTTT. Encoded protein: CATWAGTGVGQPQHF.

The rearrangement joins TRBV5-1 to TRBJ2-7; 8 positions match TRBD1. The CDR3 sequence is 14 residues long. Looked up from germline, CDR1 is SGHRS and CDR2 is YFSETQ. J lost 6 bases, V lost 0 bases, and 5 bases had no gene match. CDR3: CASSLAATGAEQYF. Here the CDR3 DNA reads TGCGCCAGCAGCTTGGCCGCGACAGGGGCCGAGCAGTACTTC.

This clone was detected once. This chain uses TRBV5-4 with TRBJ2-2; 7 nucleotides line up with TRBD1. Germline V gene sequence: CDR1 SGHNT, CDR2 YYREEE (reference sequence). Germline trimming cut 0 bases from V and 1 base from J; bases unmatched to any gene: 3. The CDR3 extends over 16 amino acids. This CDR3 reads CASSLGGQVNTGELFF. The CDR3, as DNA: TGTGCCAGCAGCTTGGGTGGACAGGTGAACACCGGGGAGCTGTTTTTT.

J is TRBJ2-2 and V is TRBV28; no reliable D call. The germline V gene has CDR1 MDHEN and CDR2 SYDVKM. The germline V and J ends were trimmed by 7 bases and 3 bases, with 15 bases remaining between them. The CDR3 length is 15 residues. CDR3 loop: CASTSGGRYTGELFF. Written as DNA, the CDR3 is TGTGCCAGCACGTCAGGTGGCAGATACACCGGGGAGCTGTTTTTT.

This chain connects TRBV19 to TRBJ2-5, with 9 bases identical to TRBD2. The junction had 11 bases not matched to a gene; V was cut back by 5 bases and J by 4 bases. The CDR3 has 16 amino acids. Germline CDR1 and CDR2: LNHDA and SQIVND (reference sequence). DNA for the CDR3: TGTGCCAGTAGTTCCGACCCCGGGACTAGCAGAGAGACCCAGTACTTC. Amino acids: CASSSDPGTSRETQYF.

The V call is TRBV2, the J call TRBJ2-7; D is undetermined. The CDR3 spans 11 residues. Between the trimmed V and J ends, which lost 7 bases and 3 bases, there was a span of 7 bases. The V gene's germline CDR1 is SNHLY and CDR2 FYNNEI. This CDR3 is CASTSRYEQYF. The CDR3 nucleotides read TGTGCCAGCACCAGTCGCTACGAGCAGTACTTC. Complete variable domain (other parts from reference TRBV2 and TRBJ2-7): EPEVTQTPSHQVTQMGQEVILRCVPISNHLYFYWYRQILGQKVEFLVSFYNNEISEKSEIFDDQFSVERPDGSNFTLKIRSTKLEDSAMYFCASTSRYEQYFGPGTRLTVT.

The chain carries TRBV11-2 and TRBJ2-2; D perhaps matches TRBD2 (6 bases). Germline V CDR1 and CDR2: SGHAT, FQNNGV. V was pared by 7 bases and J by 0 bases, with 15 bases between. The CDR3 totals 16 residues. The DNA of the CDR3 is TGTGCCAGCACCCCGGAGGAGCGGGCGAACACCGGGGAGCTGTTTTTT. Residues: CASTPEERANTGELFF.

The chain carries TRBV5-5 and TRBJ2-2; no reliable D call. Germline V CDR1 and CDR2: SGHKS, YYEKEE (reference sequence). V lost 1 base, J lost 6 bases, and 10 bases lay in between. The CDR3 covers 14 residues. The CDR3 region is CASSLFGEAGELFF. CDR3 sequence (DNA): TGTGCCAGCAGCTTGTTTGGAGAGGCCGGGGAGCTGTTTTTT.

The genes are TRBV19 and TRBJ1-4; a weak D match, TRBD1 (5 bases). Between the trimmed V and J ends, which lost 3 bases and 5 bases, there was a span of 10 bases. Germline V gene data show CDR1 as LNHDA and CDR2 as SQIVND (reference sequence). This CDR3 has 14 residues. CDR3 bases: TGTGCCAGTAGTATCTCAGGGAACAATGAAAAACTGTTTTTT. As protein: CASSISGNNEKLFF. Full variable domain (remainder filled in from reference TRBV19 and TRBJ1-4): DGGITQSPKYLFRKEGQNVTLSCEQNLNHDAMYWYRQDPGQGLRLIYYSQIVNDFQKGDIAEGYSVSREKKESFPLTVTSAQKNPTAFYLCASSISGNNEKLFFGSGTQLSVL.

V is TRBV19 and J is TRBJ2-1; 11 bases map to TRBD1. The CDR3 consists of 14 residues. J was trimmed by 6 bases and V by 7 bases; bases with no gene match: 5. The germline gives CDR1 LNHDA, CDR2 SQIVND (reference sequence). The CDR3 coding sequence is TGTGCCAGTAATGCGGGACAGGGGGGCAATGAGCAGTTCTTC. Translating gives CASNAGQGGNEQFF.

This chain uses TRBV19 with TRBJ1-1; 8 bases line up with TRBD1. Germline-derived CDR1 and CDR2 are LNHDA and SQIVND (reference sequence). The CDR3 runs 15 residues. Germline trimming cut 6 bases from V and 5 bases from J; bases unmatched to any gene: 11. Here the CDR3 reads CASRPGGAPETEAFF. Here the CDR3 DNA reads TGTGCCAGTAGGCCAGGGGGCGCCCCGGAGACTGAAGCTTTCTTT.

V is TRBV5-1 and J is TRBJ1-6; TRBD1 might be the D (5 bases). CDR3 length: 18 amino acids. Germline V gives CDR1 SGHRS, CDR2 YFSETQ. Deletions cut 0 bases from V and 5 bases from J, with 18 bases between. The CDR3 DNA reads as TGCGCCAGCAGCTTGGGATTAGGCGGGGCGACTGATAATTCACCCCTCCACTTT. Residues: CASSLGLGGATDNSPLHF.

The chain combines TRBV5-4 with TRBJ1-2, with 11 positions matching TRBD1. The CDR3 runs 15 residues. V shed 2 bases, J shed 3 bases, and the junction held 3 bases outside the gene matches. CDR1 and CDR2 (germline): SGHNT, YYREEE (reference sequence). The CDR3 coding sequence is TGTGCCAGCAGCTTCGGGACAGGGGGTTACTATGGCTACACCTTC. Protein sequence: CASSFGTGGYYGYTF.

The chain joins TRBV30 to TRBJ1-2, with TRBD1 as a possible D gene (5 bases). The V and J ends lost 4 bases and 4 bases respectively, with 16 bases between them. The CDR3 length is 14 residues. Germline CDR1 GTSNPN, CDR2 SVGIG (reference sequence). The CDR3 DNA follows: TGTGCCTGGATAGACAGAACGCTAACCTATGGCTACACCTTC. Amino acids: CAWIDRTLTYGYTF.

The chain is built from TRBV5-1 and TRBJ2-3, with 7 bases that match TRBD2. The CDR3 spans 15 residues. CDR1 SGHRS and CDR2 YFSETQ come from the germline V gene. Losses at the gene ends were 4 bases for V and 2 bases for J; bases not matched to a gene: 7. The CDR3: CASSQTRGDTDTQYF. Here the CDR3 DNA reads TGCGCCAGCAGCCAAACCCGGGGGGACACAGATACGCAGTATTTT.

Only a few counts were recorded for this clone. The J gene is TRBJ2-1, the V gene TRBV24-1, with 10 bases fitting TRBD2. Germline CDR1 is KGHDR and CDR2 is SFDVKD. The CDR3 is 16 residues long. V dropped 1 base and J dropped 9; count of bases not matched to a gene: 8. The CDR3 region is CATSDLTASGGSEQFF. CDR3 coding DNA: TGTGCCACCAGTGATTTAACGGCTAGCGGGGGTAGTGAGCAGTTCTTC.

The chain employs TRBV2 and TRBJ1-5; no definite D call. Trimming shortened V by 10 bases and J by 1 base, and 5 bases separated the two germline ends. Per germline, CDR1 SNHLY and CDR2 FYNNEI. CDR3 length: 11 residues. CDR3 in amino acids: CATGSNQPQHF. CDR3 DNA sequence: TGTGCCACCGGGAGCAATCAGCCCCAGCATTTT.

The count of this clone is one. The V gene is TRBV3-1 (or the pseudogene TRBV3-2), the J gene TRBJ2-5; TRBD1 matches at 11 bases. The CDR3 is 15 amino acids. J gave up 6 bases and V 6 bases, and 9 bases lay outside the gene matches. Per germline, CDR1 LGHDT and CDR2 YNNKEL (reference sequence). This chain's CDR3 is CASRPRTGGMKTQYF. The DNA for the CDR3 is TGTGCCAGCAGACCCAGGACAGGGGGCATGAAGACCCAGTACTTC.

The V gene is TRBV19, the J gene TRBJ2-6, with 8 bases matching TRBD1. Germline V gene lookup returns CDR1 LNHDA and CDR2 SQIVND (reference sequence). With V trimmed by 5 bases and J by 3 bases, 15 bases remained unmatched. The CDR3 contains 19 residues. The CDR3 region is CASSSRAGGAHRGANVLTF. The CDR3 DNA is TGTGCCAGTAGTTCCCGGGCAGGGGGCGCCCATCGTGGGGCCAACGTCCTGACTTTC.

The rearrangement joins TRBV2 to TRBJ1-5; 8 bases map to TRBD1. CDR3 size: 14 residues. The V and J ends lost 6 bases and 4 bases, in that order; junction bases with no gene match: 5. Germline CDR1 is SNHLY and CDR2 is FYNNEI. The CDR3 DNA reads TGTGCCAGCAGCCAGACAGGGGCAAATCAGCCCCAGCATTTT. This gives the protein CASSQTGANQPQHF.

The chain joins TRBV10-3 to TRBJ1-3, with a tentative D call TRBD1 (5 bases). V was trimmed by 9 bases and J by 1 base, leaving 10 bases between them. CDR1 and CDR2 from the germline V gene are ENHRY and SYGVKD. The CDR3 runs 13 residues. The DNA of the CDR3 is TGTGCCATGACAGATCAGTCTGGAAACACCATATATTTT. Its translation: CAMTDQSGNTIYF.

V and J are TRBV4-1 and TRBJ2-7; TRBD2 matches at 7 bases. The CDR3 loop spans 15 amino acids. Germline V CDR1 and CDR2: MGHRA, YSYEKL. V dropped 0 bases and J dropped 3; count of bases not matched to a gene: 5. The chain's CDR3 is CASSQDRGVRYEQYF. DNA of the CDR3: TGCGCCAGCAGCCAAGATCGGGGGGTGCGCTACGAGCAGTACTTC.

V gene TRBV3-1 (or the pseudogene TRBV3-2) combines with J gene TRBJ2-6; 13 bases line up with TRBD2. CDR1 is LGHDT, CDR2 YNNKEL, per germline (reference sequence). V shed 4 bases, J shed 12 bases, and the junction held 6 bases outside the gene matches. This CDR3 spans 15 amino acids. The CDR3 nucleotides are TGTGCCAGCAGCCCCCGGACTAGCGGGGGCGGCGTCCTGACTTTC. Translating it yields CASSPRTSGGGVLTF.

V is TRBV5-6 and J is TRBJ1-2; 7 bases are shared with TRBD1. This CDR3 has 15 amino acids. The ends lost 7 bases at V and 2 bases at J; junction bases unmatched: 11. Looked up from germline, CDR1 is SGHDT and CDR2 is YYEEEE. CDR3: CASAVPTRGNYGYTF. The CDR3 DNA sequence: TGTGCCAGCGCCGTACCGACCAGGGGGAACTATGGCTACACCTTC.

A few counts support this clone. V usage is TRBV5-1 and J usage is TRBJ2-2; 8 bases match TRBD1. CDR1 and CDR2 from the germline V gene are SGHRS and YFSETQ. The CDR3 has 15 amino acids. The J segment lost 5 bases and the V segment lost 2 bases, leaving 5 bases of the junction unmatched. The CDR3 here is CASSLPGGQTGELFF. DNA of the CDR3: TGCGCCAGCAGCTTACCAGGGGGCCAGACCGGGGAGCTGTTTTTT.

The chain has TRBV5-1 and TRBJ2-2, with a weak D call TRBD1 (6 bases). Trimming took off 7 bases at V and 0 bases at J, with 10 bases between the two ends. The CDR3 is 14 amino acids. CDR1 and CDR2 (germline): SGHRS, YFSETQ. The CDR3 sequence is CASSDSANTGELFF. CDR3 coding DNA: TGCGCCAGCTCGGACAGTGCGAACACCGGGGAGCTGTTTTTT.

CDR3 nucleotide sequence: TGTGCCAGCAGCGTAGGGGCTAGCGGGAGAATCACCGGGGAGCTGTTTTTT. Its translation: CASSVGASGRITGELFF. The chain is built from TRBV9 and TRBJ2-2; 10 nucleotides line up with TRBD2. The germline V gene encodes CDR1 SGDLS and CDR2 YYNGEE. Trimming took 0 bases from V and 4 from J; bases not matched to a gene: 6. The CDR3 runs to 17 residues.

There are a few counts of this clone. The V gene is TRBV28, the J gene TRBJ2-6; the match to TRBD1 covers 10 bases. Trimming removed 4 bases from V and 11 bases from J; junction bases left unmatched: 5. This CDR3 contains 14 residues. Per germline, CDR1 MDHEN and CDR2 SYDVKM. CDR3: CASSSGQGSDVLTF. CDR3 coding DNA: TGTGCCAGCAGTTCGGGACAGGGGTCGGACGTCCTGACTTTC.